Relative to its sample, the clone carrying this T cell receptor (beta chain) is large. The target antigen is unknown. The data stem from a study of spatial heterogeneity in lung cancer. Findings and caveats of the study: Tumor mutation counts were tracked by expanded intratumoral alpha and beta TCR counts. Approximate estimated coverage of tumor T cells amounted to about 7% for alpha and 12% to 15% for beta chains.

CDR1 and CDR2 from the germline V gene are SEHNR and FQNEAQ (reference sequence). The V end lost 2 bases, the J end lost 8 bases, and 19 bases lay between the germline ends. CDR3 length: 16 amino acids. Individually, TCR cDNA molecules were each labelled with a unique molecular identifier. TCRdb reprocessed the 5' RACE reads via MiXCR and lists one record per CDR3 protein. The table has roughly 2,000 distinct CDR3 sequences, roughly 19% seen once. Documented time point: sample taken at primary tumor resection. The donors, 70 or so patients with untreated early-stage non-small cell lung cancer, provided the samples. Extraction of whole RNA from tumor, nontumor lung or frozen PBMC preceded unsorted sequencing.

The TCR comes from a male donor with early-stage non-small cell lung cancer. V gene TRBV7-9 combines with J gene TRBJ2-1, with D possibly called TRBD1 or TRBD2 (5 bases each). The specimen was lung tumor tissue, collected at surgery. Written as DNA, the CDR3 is TGTGCCAGCAGCTTAAGAGGCGTTGGGGCCGGGGATGAGCAGTTCTTC. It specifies CASSLRGVGAGDEQFF. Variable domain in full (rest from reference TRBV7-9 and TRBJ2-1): DTGVSQNPRHKITKRGQNVTFRCDPISEHNRLYWYRQTLGQGPEFLTYFQNEAQLEKSRLLSDRFSAERPKGSFSTLEIQRTEQGDSAMYLCASSLRGVGAGDEQFFGPGTRLTVL.